The rows below give T cell receptor beta chains drawn from one sample of a study of OX40 agonist ivuxolimab in advanced cancers. Libraries were prepared by immunoSEQ multiplex PCR; TCRdb keeps only in-frame clonotypes and omits some of them. Here the sample spans more than 30,000 clones, about 88% being singletons. Sequenced here: CD4+ or CD8+ T cells sorted from blood, sampled in a trial of the OX40 agonist ivuxolimab. Receptor source: an adult with an advanced solid tumor such as melanoma, head and neck, liver or kidney cancer. Both conserved end residues are part of each CDR3. D genes are given only for firm matches. Clone size is stated in some rows and not others, as once, few, many or a class when expanded.

v_gene	d_gene	abundance	j_gene	CDR3aa	CDR3nt
TRBV14	-	-	TRBJ2-7	CASSPAHYEQYF	TGTGCCAGCAGCCCTGCACACTACGAGCAGTACTTC
TRBV27	-	-	TRBJ2-2	CASRSTGYTGELFF	TGTGCCAGCCGTTCAACAGGGTACACCGGGGAGCTGTTTTTT
TRBV4-1	-	-	TRBJ2-7	CASSQDPRVGYYEQYF	TGCGCCAGCAGCCAAGACCCGCGGGTAGGGTACTACGAGCAGTACTTC
TRBV15	TRBD1	-	TRBJ2-2	CATSRGGLQGADTGELFF	TGTGCCACCAGCAGAGGGGGCTTACAGGGGGCGGACACCGGGGAGCTGTTTTTT
TRBV6-6	-	-	TRBJ2-5	CASSSLRRYQETQYF	TGTGCCAGCAGTTCACTCCGGAGGTACCAAGAGACCCAGTACTTC
TRBV28	TRBD1	-	TRBJ2-7	CASSPPPGGRQGLVYEQYF	TGTGCCAGCAGCCCCCCCCCGGGTGGTCGACAGGGTCTCGTCTACGAGCAGTACTTC
TRBV27	TRBD2	-	TRBJ2-7	CASRLAGGAYEQYF	TGTGCCAGCAGGCTAGCGGGGGGCGCCTACGAGCAGTACTTC
TRBV27	TRBD2	few	TRBJ2-3	CASSLTRTRLSTDTQYF	TGTGCCAGCAGCCTAACCCGGACTAGACTTAGCACAGATACGCAGTATTTT
TRBV5-6	-	-	TRBJ2-3	CASREVGAASTDTQYF	TGTGCCAGCAGGGAGGTGGGGGCTGCTAGCACAGATACGCAGTATTTT
TRBV30	TRBD1	-	TRBJ2-7	CAWSQTGGNEQYF	TGTGCCTGGTCCCAGACAGGGGGCAACGAGCAGTACTTC
TRBV9	-	-	TRBJ1-5	CASSVSGQYNQPQHF	TGTGCCAGCAGCGTATCCGGACAGTACAATCAGCCCCAGCATTTT
TRBV28	-	-	TRBJ1-1	CASSPGLRTPRPGVVNTEAFF	TGTGCCAGCAGCCCGGGCTTAAGGACACCTAGACCTGGGGTGGTGAACACTGAAGCTTTCTTT
TRBV5-1	-	once	TRBJ2-7	CASSLGAGSSYEQYF	TGCGCCAGCAGCTTGGGGGCAGGTAGCTCCTACGAGCAGTACTTC
TRBV9	-	-	TRBJ2-3	CASSVDGRSTDTQYF	TGTGCCAGCAGCGTAGATGGGAGAAGCACAGATACGCAGTATTTT
TRBV29-1	-	-	TRBJ2-1	CSVEQGRYNEQFF	TGCAGCGTTGAGCAGGGTCGCTACAATGAGCAGTTCTTC
TRBV11-2	TRBD2	-	TRBJ2-5	CASSLDMLGLAGETQYF	TGTGCCAGCAGCTTAGATATGTTGGGACTAGCGGGAGAGACCCAGTACTTC
TRBV19	TRBD2	-	TRBJ2-5	CASTPGLARETQYF	TGTGCCAGTACCCCGGGACTAGCGAGGGAGACCCAGTACTTC
TRBV28	-	once	TRBJ1-2	CASSQRTDYGYTF	TGTGCCAGCAGCCAAAGGACAGACTATGGCTACACCTTC
TRBV28	TRBD1	-	TRBJ1-2	CASSFLPDRTYGYTF	TGTGCCAGCAGTTTCCTCCCGGACAGGACCTATGGCTACACCTTC
TRBV19	-	once	TRBJ2-2	CASSIDLTGENTGELFF	TGTGCCAGTAGTATAGATCTGACAGGCGAGAACACCGGGGAGCTGTTTTTT
TRBV5-6	TRBD1	-	TRBJ2-5	CASSWEGQDVGTQYF	TGTGCCAGCAGCTGGGAAGGACAGGACGTCGGGACCCAGTACTTC
TRBV7-9	TRBD2	-	TRBJ2-7	CASSSKPGTSDYEQYF	TGTGCCAGCAGTTCAAAGCCCGGGACTAGCGACTACGAGCAGTACTTC
TRBV5-4	-	-	TRBJ1-5	CASSPPSGQPQHF	TGTGCCAGCAGCCCTCCTTCGGGGCAGCCCCAGCATTTT
TRBV7-9	-	-	TRBJ2-7	CASSSPGLGGYEQYF	TGTGCCAGCAGCTCTCCGGGACTGGGGGGCTACGAGCAGTACTTC
TRBV7-2	TRBD1	few	TRBJ1-2	CAPGGQVHNYGYTF	TGTGCCCCCGGGGGACAGGTTCATAACTATGGCTACACCTTC
TRBV7-9	-	-	TRBJ1-1	CASSFEGMNTEAFF	TGTGCCAGCAGCTTCGAGGGAATGAACACTGAAGCTTTCTTT
TRBV4-3	TRBD1	-	TRBJ2-7	CASSQGDSSYEQYF	TGCGCCAGCAGCCAAGGGGACAGCTCCTACGAGCAGTACTTC
TRBV28	TRBD1	few	TRBJ2-7	CASTRDRGYEQYF	TGTGCCAGCACCCGGGACAGGGGTTACGAGCAGTACTTC
TRBV19	-	-	TRBJ1-2	CASSIRGANYGYTF	TGTGCCAGTAGTATACGGGGCGCGAACTATGGCTACACCTTC
TRBV27	-	-	TRBJ1-4	CASSPTELDEKLFF	TGTGCCAGCAGCCCAACAGAATTGGATGAAAAACTGTTTTTT
TRBV9	TRBD2	-	TRBJ2-7	CASSERDAYEQYF	TGTGCCAGCAGCGAGCGGGACGCCTACGAGCAGTACTTC
TRBV9	TRBD2	few	TRBJ2-2	CASSDQRGNTGELFF	TGTGCCAGCAGCGACCAGCGGGGGAACACCGGGGAGCTGTTTTTT
TRBV9	-	-	TRBJ2-2	CASSVGVSGPNTGELFF	TGTGCCAGCAGCGTAGGGGTAAGCGGTCCGAACACCGGGGAGCTGTTTTTT
TRBV27	-	-	TRBJ1-2	CASSFGREGDGYTF	TGTGCCAGCAGTTTCGGAAGGGAAGGCGATGGCTACACCTTC
TRBV10-1	TRBD1	once	TRBJ1-1	CASSGQGRNTEAFF	TGCGCCAGCAGTGGACAGGGCCGGAACACTGAAGCTTTCTTT
TRBV12-5	-	-	TRBJ2-1	CASGSDDGRRGHNEQFF	TGTGCTAGTGGTTCCGATGACGGACGGCGGGGTCACAATGAGCAGTTCTTC
TRBV5-6	-	-	TRBJ1-5	CASSSGGSNQPQHF	TGTGCCAGCAGCTCGGGTGGGAGCAATCAGCCCCAGCATTTT
TRBV5-6	-	-	TRBJ1-1	CASTYYDTGIFTEAFF	TGTGCCAGCACTTACTATGATACAGGGATTTTCACTGAAGCTTTCTTT
TRBV9	-	-	TRBJ2-7	CASSVAPSSYEQYF	TGTGCCAGCAGCGTAGCTCCGAGCTCCTACGAGCAGTACTTC
TRBV7-9	TRBD1	-	TRBJ2-2	CASSWDRGRAGELFF	TGTGCCAGCAGCTGGGACAGGGGAAGGGCCGGGGAGCTGTTTTTT
TRBV27	-	-	TRBJ2-2	CASSPHTGELFF	TGTGCCAGCAGTCCCCACACCGGGGAGCTGTTTTTT
TRBV19	TRBD1	-	TRBJ1-1	CASSSRTGDTEAFF	TGTGCCAGTAGTAGCCGGACAGGGGACACTGAAGCTTTCTTT
TRBV5-1	-	-	TRBJ2-3	CATRGEGFSTDTQYF	TGCGCCACCCGGGGTGAGGGCTTTAGCACAGATACGCAGTATTTT
TRBV7-8	TRBD2	-	TRBJ2-7	CASDWGTSGTQQYF	TGTGCCAGCGACTGGGGGACTAGCGGGACTCAGCAGTACTTC
TRBV27	-	-	TRBJ2-2	CASLGDTGELFF	TGTGCCAGTCTGGGGGACACCGGGGAGCTGTTTTTT
TRBV6-5	-	-	TRBJ2-3	CASMGTTEGPDTQYF	TGTGCCAGCATGGGAACCACCGAAGGTCCAGATACGCAGTATTTT
TRBV7-2	-	-	TRBJ2-1	CASSRRSGASYNEQFF	TGTGCCAGCAGCCGAAGAAGTGGAGCCTCCTACAATGAGCAGTTCTTC
TRBV28	TRBD2	few	TRBJ2-6	CATRREGSGANVLTF	TGTGCCACCAGACGGGAGGGCTCTGGGGCCAACGTCCTGACTTTC
TRBV28	-	-	TRBJ2-7	CASSLTGRSSYEQYF	TGTGCCAGCAGTCTAACAGGACGAAGCTCCTACGAGCAGTACTTC
TRBV4-1	-	-	TRBJ2-7	CASSQDNREPYEQYF	TGCGCCAGCAGCCAAGACAACAGGGAACCGTACGAGCAGTACTTC
TRBV27	-	-	TRBJ1-5	CASRSRGGNQPQHF	TGTGCCAGCAGGTCACGGGGGGGCAATCAGCCCCAGCATTTT
TRBV27	-	-	TRBJ2-7	CASSLGNRRAYEQYF	TGTGCCAGCAGTTTAGGCAACAGGCGTGCCTACGAGCAGTACTTC
TRBV29-1	-	-	TRBJ1-4	CSVESRDPTTNEKLFF	TGCAGCGTTGAGAGCCGGGACCCAACAACTAATGAAAAACTGTTTTTT
TRBV5-8	-	-	TRBJ2-7	CASSLPGRAYEQYF	TGTGCCAGCAGCTTACCGGGACGGGCTTACGAGCAGTACTTC
TRBV9	TRBD1	-	TRBJ1-4	CASSARTGEKLFF	TGTGCCAGCAGCGCCCGGACAGGGGAAAAACTGTTTTTT
TRBV6-5	-	few	TRBJ1-1	CAVSEAFF	TGTGCCGTTTCTGAAGCTTTCTTT
TRBV7-9	-	-	TRBJ1-4	CASSSFSGTNEKLFF	TGTGCCAGCAGCTCCTTCTCGGGGACTAATGAAAAACTGTTTTTT
TRBV5-6	-	-	TRBJ2-5	CASSLLQGVQETQYF	TGTGCCAGCAGCTTGCTACAGGGCGTTCAGGAGACCCAGTACTTC
TRBV28	-	-	TRBJ2-4	CASSLYSTGTLAKNIQYF	TGTGCCAGCAGTTTATACTCAACAGGGACGCTAGCCAAAAACATTCAGTACTTC
TRBV6-5	-	once	TRBJ2-7	CASSSNYEQYF	TGTGCCAGCAGCTCGAACTACGAGCAGTACTTC